The next 25 T cell receptor beta chains were all read from a single sample in a study of cytomegalovirus exposure and HLA in healthy donors (dated by TCRdb to 2015 to 2018). The library was made by the immunoSEQ multiplex PCR assay. A mixture of 60 forward primers for TCR Vbeta segments and 13 reverse primers for TCR Jbeta segments was used in the multiplex PCR. This immuneACCESS table, as held by TCRdb, lists in-frame sequences with V and J called but not all clones. Of the missing ones, under half trace to an unresolved V gene in checked studies; the others have no known cause. The sample table records some 90,000 clones; more than 60% of these occur just once. The ten largest make up under 2.5% of the sample. Sequencing input: PBMCs. Receptors were obtained from a boy younger than 18 in good health and CMV-seronegative.

The chain employs TRBV14 and TRBJ1-1; 11 bases agree with TRBD1. The CDR3 contains 15 residues. J was trimmed by 2 bases and V by 5 bases; bases with no gene match: 4. The germline V gene encodes CDR1 SGHDN and CDR2 FVKESK. CDR3 in amino acids: CASSTRTGGNTEAFF. In DNA form, the CDR3 reads TGTGCCAGCAGCACTCGGACAGGGGGCAACACTGAAGCTTTCTTT.

Here the CDR3 DNA reads TGCAGCGTTGATGTGGCTAGCGGGGGATCCTACGAGCAGTACTTC. It encodes CSVDVASGGSYEQYF. The gene calls are TRBV29-1 and TRBJ2-7; 10 positions agree with TRBD2. This CDR3 spans 15 amino acids. The V segment lost 3 bases and the J segment 1 base; nucleotides outside the gene matches: 6. CDR1 and CDR2 (germline): SQVTM, ANQGSEA.

The gene calls are TRBV5-6 and TRBJ2-1; perhaps TRBD2 as D (6 bases). This CDR3 spans 15 amino acids. The germline V and J ends were trimmed by 3 bases and 4 bases, with 14 bases remaining between them. In germline, CDR1 is SGHDT, CDR2 YYEEEE. This CDR3 reads CASSSGLLLYNEQFF. The CDR3 coding sequence is TGTGCCAGCAGCTCGGGACTCCTCCTTTACAATGAGCAGTTCTTC.

This clone has more than one count but fewer than ten. The genes are TRBV5-4 and TRBJ2-7; D remains ambiguous. In germline, CDR1 is SGHNT, CDR2 YYREEE (reference sequence). V lost 3 bases and J lost 2, with 3 bases in between. The CDR3 spans 11 residues. CDR3 sequence (DNA): TGTGCCAGCAGCTCAACCTACGAGCAGTACTTC. Amino acid sequence: CASSSTYEQYF. Drawing the rest from reference TRBV5-4 and TRBJ2-7, the complete variable domain is ETGVTQSPTHLIKTRGQQVTLRCSSQSGHNTVSWYQQALGQGPQFIFQYYREEENGRGNFPPRFSGLQFPNYSSELNVNALELDDSALYLCASSSTYEQYFGPGTRLTVT.

The genes are TRBV4-3 and TRBJ1-4, with D maybe TRBD1 (6 bases). V was cut by 0 bases and J by 8 bases, with 13 bases left in between. The CDR3 is 15 residues long. The germline CDR1 and CDR2 sequences are LGHNA and YSLEER. CDR3 region: CASSQDWGHGEKLFF. CDR3 coding DNA: TGCGCCAGCAGCCAAGATTGGGGGCACGGCGAAAAACTGTTTTTT.

The chain uses TRBV4-1 and TRBJ2-7; D gene ambiguous. The germline V and J ends were trimmed by 3 bases and 2 bases, with 11 bases remaining between them. Germline CDR1 is MGHRA and CDR2 is YSYEKL. The CDR3 loop spans 14 amino acids. CDR3 residues: CASSHLSTPYEQYF. In DNA form, the CDR3 reads TGCGCCAGCAGCCACCTTAGCACCCCCTACGAGCAGTACTTC.

The rearrangement joins TRBV5-1 to TRBJ1-1; a weak D match, TRBD1 (5 bases). Between the trimmed V and J ends, which lost 3 bases and 7 bases, there was a span of 16 bases. Looked up from germline, CDR1 is SGHRS and CDR2 is YFSETQ. This CDR3 has 14 residues. For the CDR3, the DNA is TGCGCCAGCAGCTATACTCAGGGCCAGGGTGAAGCTTTCTTT. It encodes CASSYTQGQGEAFF.

The chain links TRBV30 to TRBJ2-5; the match to TRBD1 covers 7 bases. After removal of 2 bases from V and 5 bases from J, the junction contained 8 bases not matched to a gene. The germline V gene encodes CDR1 GTSNPN and CDR2 SVGIG (reference sequence). CDR3 size: 14 residues. The CDR3 DNA reads as TGTGCCTGGAGTTCAGGGACAGTCGGGGAGACCCAGTACTTC. This gives the protein CAWSSGTVGETQYF.

The V call is TRBV5-1, the J call TRBJ1-2, with 7 bases lining up with TRBD1. Germline loops: CDR1 SGHRS, CDR2 YFSETQ. J was trimmed by 1 base and V by 4 bases; bases with no gene match: 7. The CDR3 is made up of 15 amino acids. CDR3 sequence: CASSPGQPINYGYTF. CDR3 nucleotides: TGCGCCAGCAGCCCGGGACAGCCCATTAACTATGGCTACACCTTC.

The chain recombines TRBV10-3 with TRBJ1-5; a possible D gene is TRBD1 (6 bases). Germline CDR1 and CDR2: ENHRY and SYGVKD. The CDR3 has 16 amino acids. Trimming stripped 4 bases from V and 0 bases from J, with 13 bases between. CDR3 residues: CAISVGAADSNQPQHF. CDR3 DNA sequence: TGTGCCATCAGTGTGGGGGCAGCCGATAGCAATCAGCCCCAGCATTTT.

This clone was counted between two and nine times. This rearrangement joins TRBV30 to TRBJ1-1; 9 nucleotides agree with TRBD1. J was trimmed by 1 base and V by 5 bases; bases with no gene match: 8. This CDR3 comprises 15 residues. The germline V gene has CDR1 GTSNPN and CDR2 SVGIG (reference sequence). This CDR3 reads CAWHPGQGKNTEAFF. The CDR3, as DNA: TGTGCCTGGCACCCGGGACAGGGAAAGAACACTGAAGCTTTCTTT.

This clone was counted a few times. The V and J genes are TRBV30 and TRBJ1-1; no clear D. The CDR3 totals 13 residues. In germline, CDR1 is GTSNPN, CDR2 SVGIG (reference sequence). The V end was cut by 3 bases, the J end by 1 base, with 9 bases between. This chain's CDR3 is CAWRFHTNTEAFF. The DNA of the CDR3 is TGTGCCTGGAGATTTCACACGAACACTGAAGCTTTCTTT.

The rearrangement uses TRBV7-9 and TRBJ2-1; D gene uncertain. The CDR3 loop spans 15 amino acids. Trimming pared 5 bases from V and 7 bases from J, leaving 18 bases between. Germline V CDR1 and CDR2: SEHNR, FQNEAQ (reference sequence). CDR3 DNA: TGTGCCAGCAGCCTAACTGTGGTTGCCCAAAATGAGCAGTTCTTC. It specifies CASSLTVVAQNEQFF.

The rearrangement links TRBV13 to TRBJ2-7; possibly TRBD2 for D (6 bases). Trimming removed 4 bases at V and 13 bases at J, with 23 bases between. CDR3 length equals 14 residues. Germline assignment: CDR1 PRHDT and CDR2 FYEKMQ (reference sequence). The CDR3 region is CASSSPTRLSREYF. DNA of the CDR3: TGTGCCAGCAGCTCCCCGACTAGGCTCTCACGGGAATACTTC.

J is TRBJ1-2 and V is TRBV1; the table calls TRBD1, which could not be checked here. TRBV1 is noted as a pseudogene. The CDR3 consists of 15 residues. CDR3 in DNA: TGCACCAGCAGCCAACAACAGGGCAGTACTTATGGCTACACCTTC. Protein: CTSSQQQGSTYGYTF.

This clone showed up just a few times. The CDR3 here is CASKIQGGRSEQFF. CDR3 DNA: TGTGCCAGTAAAATTCAGGGGGGCCGATCCGAGCAGTTCTTC. The V and J genes are TRBV19 and TRBJ2-1; the D gene is possibly TRBD1 (7 bases). Germline assignment: CDR1 LNHDA and CDR2 SQIVND (reference sequence). V was trimmed by 7 bases and J by 10 bases, leaving 20 bases between them. The CDR3 length is 14 residues.

This chain connects TRBV6-1 to TRBJ1-6; unclear D gene. V was shortened by 3 bases and J by 8 bases, with 8 bases between the two germline ends. This CDR3 spans 13 amino acids. Germline V gene lookup returns CDR1 MNHNS and CDR2 SASEGT. The CDR3 loop reads CASSDGSYSPLHF. The CDR3 nucleotides are TGTGCCAGCAGTGACGGGAGCTATTCACCCCTCCACTTT.

This chain links TRBV6-5 with TRBJ2-7, with D hard to call. The CDR3 runs to 14 residues. The germline CDR1 and CDR2 sequences are MNHEY and SVGAGI. V lost 0 bases and J 0 bases, leaving 6 bases between the germline ends. CDR3 sequence reads: CASSYSATSYEQYF. CDR3 nucleotide sequence: TGTGCCAGCAGTTACTCTGCTACCTCCTACGAGCAGTACTTC.

The rearrangement joins TRBV7-2 to TRBJ1-1; possibly TRBD1 for D (5 bases). Trimming took 3 bases from V and 4 from J, leaving 12 bases between them. CDR3 size: 14 residues. Germline V lookup: CDR1 SGHTA, CDR2 FQGNSA. The CDR3 coding sequence is TGTGCCAGCAGCTTCTTGACCCAGGGCACTGAAGCTTTCTTT. It translates to CASSFLTQGTEAFF.

The V and J genes are TRBV6-5 and TRBJ1-1; weak D call: TRBD1 (5 bases). Germline V CDR1 and CDR2: MNHEY, SVGAGI. This CDR3 spans 14 amino acids. Trimming left V 5 bases short and J 2 bases short, with 12 bases between. The chain's CDR3 is CASSPGGGNTEAFF. The CDR3, as DNA: TGTGCCAGCAGTCCCGGGGGAGGCAACACTGAAGCTTTCTTT.

The CDR3 nucleotides are TGTGCCTGTCAAACAGGGGGCATGAACACTGAAGCTTTCTTT. Residues: CACQTGGMNTEAFF. V usage is TRBV30 and J usage is TRBJ1-1, with 9 bases identical to TRBD1. CDR1 and CDR2 from the germline V gene are GTSNPN and SVGIG (reference sequence). CDR3 length: 14 residues. With V trimmed by 6 bases and J by 0 bases, 5 bases remained unmatched.

Comments on this clone: An end of the junction does not agree with germline; a read error may underlie this. The chain couples TRBV7-9 to TRBJ2-5, with TRBD1 identical over 7 bases. The CDR3 contains 13 residues. The germline V gene encodes CDR1 SEHNR and CDR2 FQNEAQ (reference sequence). CDR3 sequence: CASSYDRDTPEDF. CDR3 sequence (DNA): TGTGCCAGCAGTTACGACAGGGACACTCCAGAGGACTTC. The full variable domain, rest sourced from reference TRBV7-9 and TRBJ2-5, is DTGVSQNPRHKITKRGQNVTFRCDPISEHNRLYWYRQTLGQGPEFLTYFQNEAQLEKSRLLSDRFSAERPKGSFSTLEIQRTEQGDSAMYLCASSYDRDTPEDFGPGTRLLVL.

The rearrangement joins TRBV6-5 to TRBJ2-2; possibly TRBD2 for D (5 bases). The CDR3 is made up of 16 amino acids. Per the germline V gene, CDR1 is MNHEY and CDR2 is SVGAGI. Trimming removed 2 bases from V and 2 bases from J, with 12 bases in between. CDR3 residues: CASSYTVDYNTGELFF. CDR3 nucleotides: TGTGCCAGCAGTTACACAGTTGACTATAACACCGGGGAGCTGTTTTTT.

This clone has just a few counts. The chain combines TRBV4-1 with TRBJ2-7; 9 bases are a match to TRBD2. Per the germline V gene, CDR1 is MGHRA and CDR2 is YSYEKL. Losses at the gene ends were 5 bases for V and 2 bases for J; bases not matched to a gene: 10. The CDR3 sequence is 16 residues long. Here the CDR3 reads CASSEVGAGGAYEQYF. CDR3 nucleotide sequence: TGCGCCAGCAGCGAAGTGGGGGCGGGAGGGGCCTACGAGCAGTACTTC.

V usage is TRBV6-5 and J usage is TRBJ1-4; weak D call: TRBD1 (6 bases). CDR1 MNHEY and CDR2 SVGAGI come from the germline V gene. The CDR3 has 15 amino acids. Trimming cost V 4 bases and J 5 bases, with 14 bases left between them. CDR3 loop: CASSSGQFDNEKLFF. The DNA of the CDR3 is TGTGCCAGCAGTTCCGGACAGTTCGACAATGAAAAACTGTTTTTT.